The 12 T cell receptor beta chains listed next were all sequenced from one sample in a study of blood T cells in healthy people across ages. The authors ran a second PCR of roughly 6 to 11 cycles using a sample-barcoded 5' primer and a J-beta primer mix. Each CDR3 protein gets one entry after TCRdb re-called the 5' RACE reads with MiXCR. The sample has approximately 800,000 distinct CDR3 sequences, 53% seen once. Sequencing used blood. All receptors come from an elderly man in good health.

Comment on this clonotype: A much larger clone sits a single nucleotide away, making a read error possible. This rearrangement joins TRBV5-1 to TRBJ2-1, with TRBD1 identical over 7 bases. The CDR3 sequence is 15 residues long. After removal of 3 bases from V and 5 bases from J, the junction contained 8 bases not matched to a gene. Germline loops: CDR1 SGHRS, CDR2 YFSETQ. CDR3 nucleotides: TGCGCCAGCAGCTCGGGACAGCTAGACCACAATGAGCAGTTCTTC. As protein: CASSSGQLDHNEQFF. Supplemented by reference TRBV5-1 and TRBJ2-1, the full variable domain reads KAGVTQTPRYLIKTRGQQVTLSCSPISGHRSVSWYQQTPGQGLQFLFEYFSETQRNKGNFPGRFSGRQFSNSRSEMNVSTLELGDSALYLCASSSGQLDHNEQFFGPGTRLTVL.

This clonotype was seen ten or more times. The CDR3 DNA reads TGTGCCAGCAGCTTAGCGCAGGGCAGCCGTACGCAGTATTTT. As protein: CASSLAQGSRTQYF. The chain employs TRBV7-2 and TRBJ2-3; tentatively, D is TRBD1 (5 bases). Germline V lookup: CDR1 SGHTA, CDR2 FQGNSA. The CDR3 runs to 14 residues. V was trimmed by 0 bases and J by 8 bases, leaving 12 bases between them.

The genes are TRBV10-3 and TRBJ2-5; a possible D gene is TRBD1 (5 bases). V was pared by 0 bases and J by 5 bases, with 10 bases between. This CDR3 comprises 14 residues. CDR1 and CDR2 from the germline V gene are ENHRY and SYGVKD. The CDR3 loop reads CAISESGVGETQYF. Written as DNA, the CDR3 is TGTGCCATCAGTGAGTCAGGGGTCGGGGAGACCCAGTACTTC.

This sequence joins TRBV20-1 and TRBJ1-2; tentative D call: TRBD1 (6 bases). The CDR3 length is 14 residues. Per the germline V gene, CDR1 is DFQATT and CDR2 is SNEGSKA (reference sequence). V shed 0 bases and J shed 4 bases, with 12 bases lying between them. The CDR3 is CSARDVGGVYGYTF. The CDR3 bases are TGCAGTGCTAGAGATGTGGGGGGCGTCTATGGCTACACCTTC.

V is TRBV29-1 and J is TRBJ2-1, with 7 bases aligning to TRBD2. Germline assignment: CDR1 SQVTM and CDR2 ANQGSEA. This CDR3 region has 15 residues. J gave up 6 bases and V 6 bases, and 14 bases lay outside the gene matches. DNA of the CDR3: TGCAGCGTACGAGGACTAGTGGGAAGTGGCAATGAGCAGTTCTTC. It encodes CSVRGLVGSGNEQFF.

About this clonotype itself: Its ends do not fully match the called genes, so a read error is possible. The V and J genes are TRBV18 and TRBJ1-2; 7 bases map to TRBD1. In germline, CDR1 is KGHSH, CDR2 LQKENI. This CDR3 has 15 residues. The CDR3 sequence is CASPPNRGQNLGYTF. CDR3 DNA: TGTGCCAGCCCACCCAACCGGGGACAGAATCTCGGCTACACCTTC.

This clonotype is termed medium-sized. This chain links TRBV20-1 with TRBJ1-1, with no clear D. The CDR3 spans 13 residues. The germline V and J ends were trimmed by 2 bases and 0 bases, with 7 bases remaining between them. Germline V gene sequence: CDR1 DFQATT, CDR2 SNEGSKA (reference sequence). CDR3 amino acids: CSARPIMNTEAFF. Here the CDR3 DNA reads TGCAGTGCTAGACCGATCATGAACACTGAAGCTTTCTTT.

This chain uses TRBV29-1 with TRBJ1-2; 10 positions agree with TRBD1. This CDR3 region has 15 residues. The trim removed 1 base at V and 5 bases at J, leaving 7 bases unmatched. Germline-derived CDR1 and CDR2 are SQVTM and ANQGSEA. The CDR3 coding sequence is TGCAGCGTTGAAGCCGACAGGGGGCGACGGTATGGCTACACCTTC. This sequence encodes CSVEADRGRRYGYTF.

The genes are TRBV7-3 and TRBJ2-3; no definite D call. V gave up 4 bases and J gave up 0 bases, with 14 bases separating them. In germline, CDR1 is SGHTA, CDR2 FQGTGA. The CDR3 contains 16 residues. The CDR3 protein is CASSSRPTTSTDTQYF. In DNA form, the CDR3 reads TGTGCCAGCAGCTCCCGACCCACCACTAGCACAGATACGCAGTATTTT.

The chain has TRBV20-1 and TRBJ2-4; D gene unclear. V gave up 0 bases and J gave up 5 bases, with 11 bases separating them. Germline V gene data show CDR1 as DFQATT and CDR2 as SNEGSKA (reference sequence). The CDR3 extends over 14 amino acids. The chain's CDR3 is CSARDQRIENIQYF. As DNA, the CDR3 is TGCAGTGCTAGAGATCAGCGCATAGAAAACATTCAGTACTTC.

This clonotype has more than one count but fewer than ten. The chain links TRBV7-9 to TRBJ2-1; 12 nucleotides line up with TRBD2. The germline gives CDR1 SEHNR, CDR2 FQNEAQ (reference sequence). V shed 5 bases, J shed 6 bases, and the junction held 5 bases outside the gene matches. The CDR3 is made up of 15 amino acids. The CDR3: CASSPSGRGGNEQFF. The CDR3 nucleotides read TGTGCCAGCAGCCCTAGCGGGAGGGGGGGCAATGAGCAGTTCTTC.

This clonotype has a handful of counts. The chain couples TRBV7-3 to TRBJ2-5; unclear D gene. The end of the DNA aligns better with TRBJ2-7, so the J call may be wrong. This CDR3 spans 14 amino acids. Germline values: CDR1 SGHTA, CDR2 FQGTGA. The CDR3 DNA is TGTGCCAGCAGCTTAGATGGCAGAGCCTACGAGCAGTACTTC. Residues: CASSLDGRAYEQYF.